This T cell receptor (beta chain) was obtained from a study of blood T cell repertoires in COVID-19. Study as a whole: Whether acute or convalescent, the COVID-19 samples came from the United States, Italy and Spain. T cells, B-cell-depleted T cells, or PBMCs provided the cDNA or gDNA that served as material.

Trimming pared 1 base from V and 2 bases from J, leaving 8 bases between. CDR1 and CDR2 (germline): GTSNPN, SVGIG (reference sequence). This CDR3 spans 13 amino acids. Under the authors' procedure: Using reference gene primer amplification, nucleated cell counts were estimated. Sequencing was performed with immunoSEQ multiplex PCR; in TCRdb, only in-frame clones are kept and a portion is missing. That table supplies the V and J calls and clone size; D and trimming were determined from the DNA. The sample holds about 400,000 clones, around 86% seen once. The TCR was taken from a human donor in a cohort sampled during active COVID-19. Sequenced sample: peripheral blood. The genes are TRBV30 and TRBJ1-2; a weak D match, TRBD1 (5 bases). For the CDR3, the DNA is TGTGCCTGGAGTGCAGGGCGGAACTATGGCTACACCTTC. Translation gives CAWSAGRNYGYTF.